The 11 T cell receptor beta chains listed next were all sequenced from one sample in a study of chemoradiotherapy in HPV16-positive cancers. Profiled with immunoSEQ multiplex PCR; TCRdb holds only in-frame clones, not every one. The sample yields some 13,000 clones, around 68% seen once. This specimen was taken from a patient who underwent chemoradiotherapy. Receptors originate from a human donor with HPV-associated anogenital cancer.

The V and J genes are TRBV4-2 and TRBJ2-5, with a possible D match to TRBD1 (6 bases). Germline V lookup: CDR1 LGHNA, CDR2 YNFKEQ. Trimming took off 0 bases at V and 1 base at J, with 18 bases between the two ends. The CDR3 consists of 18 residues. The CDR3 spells CASSQDLQGGDLQETQYF. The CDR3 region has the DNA TGTGCCAGCAGCCAAGATTTGCAAGGGGGAGACCTCCAAGAGACCCAGTACTTC.

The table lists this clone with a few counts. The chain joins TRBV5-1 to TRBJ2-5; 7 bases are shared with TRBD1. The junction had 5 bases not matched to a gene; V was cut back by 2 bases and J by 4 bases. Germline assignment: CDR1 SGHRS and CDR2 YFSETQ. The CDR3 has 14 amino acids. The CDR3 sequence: CASSLGRGSETQYF. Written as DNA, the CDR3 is TGCGCCAGCAGCTTAGGCAGGGGGTCAGAGACCCAGTACTTC.

CDR3 DNA: TGTGCCAGCAGTTACTCAAGGGGCTCCTATAATTCACCCCTCCACTTT. Translated, it gives CASSYSRGSYNSPLHF. The chain recombines TRBV6-5 with TRBJ1-6; D is possibly TRBD1 (5 bases). CDR1 MNHEY and CDR2 SVGAGI come from the germline V gene. Trimming took off 0 bases at V and 0 bases at J, with 6 bases between the two ends. The CDR3 has 16 residues.

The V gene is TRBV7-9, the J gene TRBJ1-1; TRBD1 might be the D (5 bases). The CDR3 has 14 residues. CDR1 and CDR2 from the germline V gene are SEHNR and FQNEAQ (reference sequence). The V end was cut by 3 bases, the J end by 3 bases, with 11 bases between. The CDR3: CASSLIGGDTEAFF. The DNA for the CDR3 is TGTGCCAGCAGCTTGATCGGGGGTGACACTGAAGCTTTCTTT.

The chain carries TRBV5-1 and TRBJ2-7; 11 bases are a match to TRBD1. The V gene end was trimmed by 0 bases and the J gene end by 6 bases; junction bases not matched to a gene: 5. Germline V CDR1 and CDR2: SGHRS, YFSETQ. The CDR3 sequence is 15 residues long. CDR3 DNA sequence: TGCGCCAGCAGCTTGGCCACGGGACAGGGGGGCGAGCAGTACTTC. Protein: CASSLATGQGGEQYF. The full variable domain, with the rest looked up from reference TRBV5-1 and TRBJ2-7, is KAGVTQTPRYLIKTRGQQVTLSCSPISGHRSVSWYQQTPGQGLQFLFEYFSETQRNKGNFPGRFSGRQFSNSRSEMNVSTLELGDSALYLCASSLATGQGGEQYFGPGTRLTVT.

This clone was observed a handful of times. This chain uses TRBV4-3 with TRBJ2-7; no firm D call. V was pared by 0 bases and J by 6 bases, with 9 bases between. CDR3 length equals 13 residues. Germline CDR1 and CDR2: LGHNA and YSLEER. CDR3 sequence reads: CASSQDRSVEQYF. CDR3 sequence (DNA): TGCGCCAGCAGCCAAGATCGGTCGGTCGAGCAGTACTTC.

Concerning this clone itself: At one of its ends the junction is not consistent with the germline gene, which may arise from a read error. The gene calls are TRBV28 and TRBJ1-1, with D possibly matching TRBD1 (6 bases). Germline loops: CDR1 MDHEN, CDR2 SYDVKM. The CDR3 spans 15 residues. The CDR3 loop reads CATSFDSGQGTEAFF. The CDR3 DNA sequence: TGTGCCACCAGTTTCGATTCGGGACAAGGAACTGAAGCTTTCTTT.

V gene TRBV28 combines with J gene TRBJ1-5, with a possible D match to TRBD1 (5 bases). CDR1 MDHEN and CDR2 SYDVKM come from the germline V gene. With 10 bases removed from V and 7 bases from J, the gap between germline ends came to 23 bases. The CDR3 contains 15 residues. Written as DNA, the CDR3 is TGTGCCATCGAAGGGCAGGGAGCCGGCGGGCAGCCCCAGCATTTT. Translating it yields CAIEGQGAGGQPQHF.

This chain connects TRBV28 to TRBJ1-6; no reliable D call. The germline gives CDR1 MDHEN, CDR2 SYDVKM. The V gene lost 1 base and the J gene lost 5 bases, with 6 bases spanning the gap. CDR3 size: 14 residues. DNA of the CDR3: TGTGCCAGCAGTTTATTACAGAATAATTCACCCCTCCACTTT. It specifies CASSLLQNNSPLHF.

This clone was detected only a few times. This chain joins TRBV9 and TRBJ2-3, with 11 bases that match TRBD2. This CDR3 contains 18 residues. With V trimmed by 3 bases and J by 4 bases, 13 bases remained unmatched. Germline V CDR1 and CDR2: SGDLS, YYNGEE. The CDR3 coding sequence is TGTGCCAGCAGCGGACTAGCGGGGAAGGGTGGTTTGGCAGATACGCAGTATTTT. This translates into CASSGLAGKGGLADTQYF.

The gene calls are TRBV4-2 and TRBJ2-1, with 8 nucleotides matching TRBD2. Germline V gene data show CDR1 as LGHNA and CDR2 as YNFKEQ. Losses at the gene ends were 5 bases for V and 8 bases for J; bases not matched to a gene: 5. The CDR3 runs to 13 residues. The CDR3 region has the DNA TGTGCCAGCAGCGAGCGGGGGTCTTATGAGCAGTTCTTC. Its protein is CASSERGSYEQFF.